Described below is a single T cell receptor (beta chain) sequence and its context. Its cognate antigen has yet to be identified. No much larger clonotype is one base removed from it; base qualities were not supplied. The sample comes from a study of high-grade serous ovarian cancer treatment subgroups (dated by TCRdb to the early 2020s). In the study overall: Sequencing yielded a mean of around 13,000 reads and around 7,000 unique TCR beta rearrangements per sample. Of the 30 or so patients in the cohort, approximately 10 had no residual disease after primary surgery (R0), approximately 10 were excellent NACT responders, and approximately 10 were poor NACT responders. Each patient contributed one primary tumor and two metastatic tumor samples, giving 75 to 95 samples in total. The study profiled TCR beta repertoires in high-grade serous ovarian cancer patients grouped by complete gross resection or neoadjuvant chemotherapy response under a laparoscopic triage algorithm.

The 100 or so tumor samples were subjected to high-throughput TCR profiling using ImmunoSEQ. In the authors' own workflow: Richness (unique productive sequences), clonality, evenness and relatedness were included as repertoire diversity metrics, and similarity between samples was assessed with the Bhattacharyya coefficient. Conclusions stayed consistent in a sensitivity analysis that left out TCRs with fewer than two reads. The clones in this table, taken by TCRdb from immuneACCESS, are in-frame only. Not every clone is retained; where verified, under half of the shortfall comes from an unresolved V gene, and the cause of the rest is unknown. V and J calls plus clone size are reproduced from that table; the DNA served to infer D and trimming. Here the sample has about 9,000 clones; 55% to 75% occur a single time. Clones ranked in the top ten supply roughly 10% of the sample. Study-wide findings and limitations: TCR repertoire analyses focused on CDR3; CDR1 and CDR2 were not analyzed. TCR clonal relatedness correlated positively with neoantigen level and, by trend, with copy number variation and mutation load from whole-genome sequencing. Repertoire similarity ranging from about 0.095 to 0.79 was observed between tumors from the same patient, whereas almost no similarity was observed between different patients. Spatial information was not captured by bulk tumor TCR sequencing, so insight into HGSC tumor complexity and diversity was limited.

Tumor samples were collected prior to definitive surgery or chemotherapy. The MD Anderson Biospecimen Extraction Resource handled genomic DNA extraction, while the MD Anderson Cancer Genomics Laboratory carried out the TCR sequencing. This clonotype was obtained from a human donor with high-grade serous ovarian cancer. The sample taken for sequencing was tumor tissue.

CDR3 protein: CASSLGVTSYEQYF. The bases are TGTGCCAGCAGCTTAGGGGTTACCTCCTACGAGCAGTACTTC. This receptor chain uses TRBV7-9 and TRBJ2-7, with the D gene call left open. At the junction V is shortened by 1 base and J by 0 bases, with 7 bases in between. CDR1 and CDR2 are drawn from the germline V gene (reference sequence): SEHNR, FQNEAQ. The CDR3 covers 14 residues, taking in both the cysteine and the phenylalanine. Of all the DNA, just the CDR3 is kept, 42 bases in frame from base 1.